This T cell receptor (beta chain) was identified during a study of blood T cell repertoires in COVID-19 (dated by TCRdb to 2020 to 2021). A note on the overall study: The collaborator samples originated in the United States, Italy and Spain and spanned the acute and convalescent phases of COVID-19. The samples were drawn from the first 160 participants of the ongoing ImmuneRACE study and from 950 to 1,500 subjects provided by 6 global collaborators. A de-identified subject ID, COVID-19 status, age in years and sex were almost always included in the sample metadata. The repertoires were released in a freely available public database meant as a resource for research on the immune response to SARS-CoV-2. Where available, HLA class I and class II types were obtained from metadata supplied by the sample provider rather than from assay-based typing. The prospective study material was composed of cDNA or gDNA derived from T cells, B-cell-depleted T cells, or PBMCs. Subjects who had been exposed to COVID-19, were actively infected with it, or had recovered from it provided the deeply sampled blood TCRbeta repertoires that made up the dataset. The paper as a whole reports these results and caveats: The amount of clinical and demographic metadata varied by source and participant and was provided uncurated.

At one collaborating source in Seattle, patients were enrolled during active infection and were followed longitudinally through the course of disease. The collaborating institutions used their own protocols to collect whole blood in K2EDTA tubes. Collaborator samples were shipped for TCRbeta analysis as frozen whole blood, isolated PBMCs, or DNA extracted from either sample type. Details on this clone: What this receptor recognizes is not known. One base away there is no much larger clone; base qualities are not given.

The CDR1 and CDR2 encoded by the germline V gene are SGHAT and FQNNGV. V gives up 2 bases and J gives up 3 bases, and the segment between their germline ends measures 10 bases. Measured from the cysteine to the phenylalanine, the CDR3 is 14 residues long. This entry keeps only the CDR3 DNA: 42 bases, framed from base 1. TCRbeta CDR3 regions were amplified from genomic DNA by means of the immunoSEQ Assay, a bias-controlled multiplex PCR. As for the original processing: Within the assay, amplification of reference gene primers was used to estimate how many nucleated cells each sample contained. To quantify the absolute abundance of each unique TCRbeta CDR3 rearrangement, sequence reads were collapsed and filtered. For each sample, productive Simpson clonality was calculated as the square root of Simpson's diversity index across productive rearrangements. TCRdb obtained this table from immuneACCESS and retained in-frame rearrangements with V and J assigned. These tables miss some clones; where compared with another copy, unresolved V genes account for less than half of the shortfall, and the remainder is unexplained. The V and J calls and clone size were taken over from that table, and D and trimming were inferred from the DNA. Recorded for this sample are approximately 210,000 clones; roughly four fifths of them occurred a single time. 7.8% of the sample is in the top ten clones.

The sequencing input was peripheral blood. The chain is assembled from TRBV11-2 and TRBJ2-5; no D segment can be confidently identified. The source is a woman over 75 with COVID-19, enrolled during active disease. The CDR3 is CASSLSTPKETQYF. The DNA reads TGTGCCAGCAGCTTAAGTACGCCTAAAGAGACCCAGTACTTC.